This TCR beta chain was obtained from a study of T cells in Graves' hyperthyroidism and ophthalmopathy. PBMCs were collected from a 10 ml volume of fresh peripheral blood. This clonotype was seen repeatedly, ten times or more. What it binds is not known. Amplified TCR beta CDR3 regions came from RNA transcripts. HTBI primers were employed in a first-round RT-PCR of the TCR CDR3. A single record per CDR3 protein comes from TCRdb applying MiXCR to the multiplex PCR reads. The sample records a few hundred thousand distinct CDR3 sequences, more than 15% being singletons. Germline lookup yields CDR1 LGHDT and CDR2 YNNKEL (reference sequence). This CDR3 has 16 amino acids. Trimming stripped 4 bases from V and 0 bases from J, with 13 bases between. General observations from the study: From stable hyperthyroidism, ophthalmopathy was separated by a 13 V-J model.

The sequence came from a woman between 18 and 30 years old with Graves' hyperthyroidism that later progressed to Graves' ophthalmopathy. The sample taken for sequencing was blood. The chain couples TRBV3-1 to TRBJ1-3, with D unclear. CDR3 amino acids: CASSLSPSPSGNTIYF. The CDR3 DNA reads TGTGCCAGCAGCCTATCCCCTTCCCCCTCTGGAAACACCATATATTTT.